This TCR beta chain is drawn from a study of cytomegalovirus exposure and HLA in healthy donors. Concerning this clone itself: The antigen is undetermined.

Germline CDR1 and CDR2: SGHVS and FQNEAQ. This CDR3 is 16 amino acids long. With 0 bases removed from V and 2 bases from J, the gap between germline ends came to 10 bases. Regarding the study as a whole: Reportedly, cytomegalovirus status was diagnosed with high sensitivity and specificity.

Primers included in the PCR were 60 Vbeta and 13 Jbeta primers. Using immunoSEQ multiplex PCR, the repertoire was profiled, and TCRdb retains in-frame clones only, with some absent. The profile covers tens of thousands of clones, with roughly 75% appearing a single time and 5.5% to 8% taken by the ten largest. The specimen was PBMCs. The gene calls are TRBV7-8 and TRBJ2-2; tentative D call: TRBD2 (5 bases). The sequence derives from a man aged 25 to 45 in good health and CMV-seronegative. The CDR3 coding sequence is TGTGCCAGCAGCTTAGCGCGGCGGGTTAACACCGGGGAGCTGTTTTTT. It codes for CASSLARRVNTGELFF.